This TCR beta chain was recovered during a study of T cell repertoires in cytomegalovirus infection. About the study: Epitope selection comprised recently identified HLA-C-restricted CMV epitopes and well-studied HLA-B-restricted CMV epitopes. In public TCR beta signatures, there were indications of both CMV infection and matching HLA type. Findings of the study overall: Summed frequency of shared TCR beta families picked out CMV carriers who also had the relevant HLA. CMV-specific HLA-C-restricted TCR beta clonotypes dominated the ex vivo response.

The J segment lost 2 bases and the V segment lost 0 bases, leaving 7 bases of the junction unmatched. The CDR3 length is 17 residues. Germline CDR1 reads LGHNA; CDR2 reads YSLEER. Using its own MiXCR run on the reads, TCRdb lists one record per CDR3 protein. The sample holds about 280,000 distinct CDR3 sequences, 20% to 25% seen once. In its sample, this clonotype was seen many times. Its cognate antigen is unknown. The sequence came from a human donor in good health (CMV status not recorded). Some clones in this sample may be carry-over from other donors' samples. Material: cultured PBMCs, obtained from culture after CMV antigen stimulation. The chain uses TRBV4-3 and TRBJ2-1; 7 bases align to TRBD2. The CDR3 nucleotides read TGCGCCAGCAGCCAAGACATGTCGAGCGGGGCCTACAATGAGCAGTTCTTC. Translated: CASSQDMSSGAYNEQFF.